The 25 T cell receptor beta chains reported below all come from one sample, sequenced in a study of blood T cells in healthy people across ages. A J-beta primer mix and a sample-barcoded 5' primer were used in a second PCR of about 7 to 12 cycles. TCRdb ran MiXCR on the 5' RACE reads and lists one entry per CDR3 protein. The sample consists of fewer than 2 million distinct CDR3 sequences, approximately 39% of them appearing once. The sequencing sample was made of blood. These receptor sequences come from a human donor in good health.

This chain connects TRBV29-1 to TRBJ2-7; TRBD2 might be the D (5 bases). CDR3 length equals 13 residues. Germline V lookup: CDR1 SQVTM, CDR2 ANQGSEA. V was shortened by 2 bases and J by 2 bases, with 10 bases between the two germline ends. In DNA form, the CDR3 reads TGCAGCGTTGAACCTACCGGGGCCTACGAGCAGTACTTC. Translating it yields CSVEPTGAYEQYF.

The V and J genes are TRBV7-8 and TRBJ2-7; 9 bases are shared with TRBD1. The CDR3 length is 14 residues. The germline gives CDR1 SGHVS, CDR2 FQNEAQ. V dropped 8 bases and J dropped 6; count of bases not matched to a gene: 11. The CDR3 is CASRQGTGFVEQYF. The DNA for the CDR3 is TGTGCCAGCCGCCAGGGGACAGGGTTTGTCGAGCAGTACTTC.

This chain joins TRBV30 and TRBJ2-1; 8 positions match TRBD1. Germline CDR1 reads GTSNPN; CDR2 reads SVGIG (reference sequence). The CDR3 has 13 amino acids. Germline trimming cut 1 base from V and 9 bases from J; bases unmatched to any gene: 5. The CDR3 sequence is CAWSGGQELEQFF. CDR3 coding DNA: TGTGCCTGGAGTGGGGGACAGGAGCTTGAGCAGTTCTTC. Filled out from reference TRBV30 and TRBJ2-1, the complete variable domain reads SQTIHQWPATLVQPVGSPLSLECTVEGTSNPNLYWYRQAAGRGLQLLFYSVGIGQISSEVPQNLSASRPQDRQFILSSKKLLLSDSGFYLCAWSGGQELEQFFGPGTRLTVL.

This clonotype was recorded a few times. The chain links TRBV20-1 to TRBJ1-2; a possible D gene is TRBD1 (6 bases). The CDR3 runs 12 residues. CDR1 and CDR2 from the germline V gene are DFQATT and SNEGSKA (reference sequence). The germline V and J ends were trimmed by 0 bases and 6 bases, with 8 bases remaining between them. CDR3 nucleotides: TGCAGTGCTAGAGACAGGGGTAATGGCTACACCTTC. Amino acid sequence: CSARDRGNGYTF.

The rearrangement links TRBV29-1 to TRBJ2-1; the D gene is possibly TRBD1 (5 bases). CDR3 size: 11 residues. The germline V gene encodes CDR1 SQVTM and CDR2 ANQGSEA. V was cut by 7 bases and J by 2 bases, with 6 bases left in between. CDR3 nucleotides: TGCAGCGGCAGGGCCTACAATGAGCAGTTCTTC. This translates into CSGRAYNEQFF.

This clonotype has more than one count but fewer than ten. The junction differs from germline at one of its ends, possibly a read error. V usage is TRBV10-3 and J usage is TRBJ1-2; D is unclear. Germline values: CDR1 ENHRY, CDR2 SYGVKD. This CDR3 has 17 amino acids. This chain's CDR3 is CAISETQDAKANYGYTF. The CDR3 region has the DNA TGTGCCATCAGTGAGACTCAAGATGCGAAGGCTAACTATGGTTACACCTTC.

This clonotype was seen a handful of times. The gene calls are TRBV4-1 and TRBJ1-2; D not certain. CDR1 and CDR2 (germline): MGHRA, YSYEKL. The germline V and J ends were trimmed by 6 bases and 2 bases, with 22 bases remaining between them. The CDR3 length is 17 residues. This CDR3 reads CASRWGREQPENYGYTF. CDR3 in DNA: TGCGCCAGCAGATGGGGAAGGGAACAACCGGAGAACTATGGCTACACCTTC.

The chain joins TRBV6-5 to TRBJ1-5, with 7 nucleotides matching TRBD1. Germline V gene data show CDR1 as MNHEY and CDR2 as SVGAGI. This CDR3 has 13 amino acids. V shed 8 bases and J 4 bases; nucleotides not matched to a gene: 5. In DNA, the CDR3 is TGTGCCAGCCGAGAACAGGGGAATCAGCCCCAGCATTTT. Residues: CASREQGNQPQHF.

Note on this clonotype: Its ends do not fully match the called genes, so a read error is possible. This rearrangement joins TRBV15 to TRBJ2-1, with a possible D match to TRBD2 (5 bases). The CDR3 totals 14 residues. The germline V gene has CDR1 LNHNV and CDR2 YYDKDF (reference sequence). CDR3 loop: CATSRNPLGSEQVF. The CDR3 DNA sequence: TGTGCCACCAGCAGAAACCCCCTGGGTAGCGAGCAGGTCTTC.

This clonotype came up many times. The gene calls are TRBV29-1 and TRBJ2-1, with 7 nucleotides matching TRBD1. V lost 5 bases and J lost 4; bases outside the gene matches: 11. Germline V gene lookup returns CDR1 SQVTM and CDR2 ANQGSEA. The CDR3 extends over 15 amino acids. The CDR3 DNA reads TGCAGCGTTCCAGGGGGTCCTGAATTATACAATGAGCAGTTCTTC. Protein product: CSVPGGPELYNEQFF.

The rearrangement links TRBV7-3 to TRBJ2-3; D gene ambiguous. This CDR3 spans 14 amino acids. The V end lost 5 bases, the J end lost 5 bases, and 14 bases lay between the germline ends. CDR1 SGHTA and CDR2 FQGTGA come from the germline V gene. The CDR3, as DNA: TGTGCCAGCAGCCCGGTTTCGAAGGGAGATACGCAGTATTTT. This translates into CASSPVSKGDTQYF.

The chain recombines TRBV6-5 with TRBJ1-2, with 7 bases aligning to TRBD1. There are 15 residues in the CDR3. V trimming: 6 bases; J trimming: 6 bases; junction bases outside the gene matches: 13. Germline lookup yields CDR1 MNHEY and CDR2 SVGAGI. The CDR3 reads CASSQPLTGLDGYTF. CDR3 DNA sequence: TGTGCCAGCAGCCAACCTTTGACAGGGCTCGATGGCTACACCTTC.

This clonotype was seen many times. V is TRBV7-9 and J is TRBJ2-7, with TRBD1 as a possible D gene (6 bases). The V end was cut by 1 base, the J end by 5 bases, with 18 bases between. The CDR3 spans 16 residues. Germline CDR1 is SEHNR and CDR2 is FQNEAQ (reference sequence). DNA for the CDR3: TGTGCCAGCAGCTTAGTAACGGGACATAGGGCGGACGAGCAGTACTTC. It specifies CASSLVTGHRADEQYF.

J is TRBJ2-1 and V is TRBV2, with D possibly called TRBD1 or TRBD2 (5 bases each). The germline CDR1 and CDR2 sequences are SNHLY and FYNNEI. The CDR3 totals 12 residues. Trimming left V 6 bases short and J 10 bases short, with 13 bases between. In nucleotides, the CDR3 is TGTGCCAGCAGGGGGGACCATCGGGAGCAGTTCTTC. As protein: CASRGDHREQFF.

Here the CDR3 reads CASSYPGQGAEAFF. The CDR3 bases are TGTGCCAGCAGTTATCCCGGACAGGGGGCTGAAGCTTTCTTT. The genes are TRBV6-6 and TRBJ1-1; 10 nucleotides agree with TRBD1. Germline lookup yields CDR1 MNHNY and CDR2 SVGAGI (reference sequence). Trimming cost V 3 bases and J 6 bases; bases outside gene matches: 4. The CDR3 is 14 residues long.

To note about this clonotype: A read error may produce the germline difference seen at one junction end. The genes are TRBV12-3 or TRBV12-4 and TRBJ1-3, with 8 positions matching TRBD1. This CDR3 has 15 residues. The CDR3 DNA follows: TGTGCCAGCAGCGAACCCAACAGGGGGGGAAGCACCATATATTTT. Translation gives CASSEPNRGGSTIYF.

As concerns this clonotype: A single base separates this from a much larger clone, so it may be a read error. The chain combines TRBV20-1 with TRBJ2-1, with 7 bases fitting TRBD2. CDR1 is DFQATT and CDR2 is SNEGSKA in the germline V gene (reference sequence). With V trimmed by 1 base and J by 0 bases, 12 bases remained unmatched. The CDR3 runs to 18 residues. CDR3 amino acids: CSARALGLTGISYNEQFF. The CDR3 DNA sequence: TGCAGTGCTAGAGCCTTGGGACTAACGGGCATCTCCTACAATGAGCAGTTCTTC.

Notes on this clonotype: At one boundary the junction diverges from the germline segment, which might be a read error. The chain links TRBV7-9 to TRBJ1-1; maybe TRBD1 (5 bases). The CDR3 is 15 residues long. CDR1 and CDR2 (germline): SEHNR, FQNEAQ (reference sequence). CDR3 protein: CASSFITGQHTETFF. The CDR3 nucleotides are TGTGCCAGCAGCTTTATAACAGGCCAACACACTGAAACTTTCTTT.

The chain uses TRBV6-1 and TRBJ1-2, with D unresolved. CDR3 length equals 16 residues. Germline CDR1 is MNHNS and CDR2 is SASEGT. Between the trimmed V and J ends, which lost 4 bases and 1 base, there was a span of 16 bases. Here the CDR3 DNA reads TGTGCCAGCAGTGTGGGGAGGCGGAATCTTAACTATGGCTACACCTTC. Amino acids: CASSVGRRNLNYGYTF.

This rearrangement joins TRBV7-8 to TRBJ1-5; D is unclear. The CDR3 has 14 residues. V was trimmed by 5 bases and J by 5 bases, leaving 13 bases between them. Germline loops: CDR1 SGHVS, CDR2 FQNEAQ. Written as DNA, the CDR3 is TGTGCCAGCAGCCAAGGGAGGGAGGATCAGCCCCAGCATTTT. It specifies CASSQGREDQPQHF. The whole variable domain, remainder taken from reference TRBV7-8 and TRBJ1-5, is GAGVSQSPRYKVAKRGQDVALRCDPISGHVSLFWYQQALGQGPEFLTYFQNEAQLDKSGLPSDRFFAERPEGSVSTLKIQRTQQEDSAVYLCASSQGREDQPQHFGDGTRLSIL.

Worth noting for this clonotype: A junction end diverges from the germline sequence, so it may reflect a read error. This sequence joins TRBV11-2 and TRBJ2-1; a weak D match, TRBD2 (5 bases). Germline values: CDR1 SGHAT, CDR2 FQNNGV. This CDR3 has 12 residues. The CDR3 DNA is TGTGCCGGCAGCCCCATAGGAGGTGAGCAGTTCTTC. Translating it yields CAGSPIGGEQFF.

A remark on this clonotype: One base away lies a much larger clone, so this may be a sequencing read error. The chain couples TRBV2 to TRBJ2-7; 9 bases fit TRBD1. Germline assignment: CDR1 SNHLY and CDR2 FYNNEI. The J segment lost 3 bases and the V segment lost 1 base, leaving 1 base of the junction unmatched. The CDR3 totals 14 residues. CDR3 bases: TGTGCCAGCAGTGAAGGGGACAGGGACTACGAGCAGTACTTC. Protein product: CASSEGDRDYEQYF. Together with reference TRBV2 and TRBJ2-7, the CDR3 gives the full variable domain: EPEVTQTPSHQVTQMGQEVILRCVPISNHLYFYWYRQILGQKVEFLVSFYNNEISEKSEIFDDQFSVERPDGSNFTLKIRSTKLEDSAMYFCASSEGDRDYEQYFGPGTRLTVT.

The chain combines TRBV5-1 with TRBJ1-2; 7 positions agree with TRBD1. This CDR3 region has 14 residues. V trimming: 3 bases; J trimming: 6 bases; junction bases outside the gene matches: 8. CDR1 is SGHRS, CDR2 YFSETQ, per germline. CDR3 DNA sequence: TGCGCCAGCAGCTCCTCCACCAGGGGGGATGGCTACACCTTC. Translated: CASSSSTRGDGYTF.

This clonotype was seen a handful of times. The rearrangement links TRBV10-3 to TRBJ2-7; TRBD1 matches at 10 bases. With V trimmed by 8 bases and J by 10 bases, 14 bases remained unmatched. Germline V gives CDR1 ENHRY, CDR2 SYGVKD. The CDR3 is 14 amino acids. CDR3 loop: CAIGTGDAQMSQYF. The CDR3 DNA follows: TGTGCCATCGGGACAGGGGACGCCCAAATGTCCCAGTACTTC.

This clonotype came up a few times. This chain uses TRBV12-3 or TRBV12-4 with TRBJ2-4; 12 positions match TRBD1. CDR3 size: 15 residues. Trimming removed 6 bases from V and 9 bases from J; junction bases left unmatched: 9. CDR3 in amino acids: CASSPHGTGGGIQYF. The CDR3 nucleotides are TGTGCCAGCAGCCCCCACGGGACAGGGGGCGGCATTCAGTACTTC.